The 11 T cell receptor beta chains presented below share a single source sample, sequenced in a study of blood T cell repertoires in COVID-19. The table came from immunoSEQ multiplex PCR; TCRdb's copy has only in-frame clones and leaves some out. The data hold more than 200,000 clones, with 65% to 85% observed a single time. What was sequenced was peripheral blood. All receptors come from a man aged 40-49 years with acute or convalescent COVID-19.

V usage is TRBV2 and J usage is TRBJ1-2; no definite D call. V was clipped by 8 bases and J by 7 bases, with 20 bases between them. This CDR3 comprises 14 residues. Germline V CDR1 and CDR2: SNHLY, FYNNEI. The CDR3 DNA sequence: TGTGCCAGCCTTGAAGATACGGGGTCGGGTGGCTACACCTTC. Encoded protein: CASLEDTGSGGYTF.

This clone has more than one count but fewer than ten. This sequence joins TRBV20-1 and TRBJ1-1; TRBD1 matches at 7 bases. CDR1 DFQATT and CDR2 SNEGSKA come from the germline V gene (reference sequence). J was trimmed by 7 bases and V by 4 bases; bases with no gene match: 3. CDR3 length: 11 amino acids. The DNA for the CDR3 is TGCAGTGCTACCCGGGACAGTGAAGCTTTCTTT. Protein: CSATRDSEAFF.

This clone was detected only a few times. The rearrangement uses TRBV3-1 (or the pseudogene TRBV3-2) and TRBJ1-3; no clear D. The CDR3 has 14 residues. Trimming removed 4 bases from V and 2 bases from J, with 9 bases in between. CDR1 and CDR2 (germline): LGHDT, YNNKEL (reference sequence). The DNA for the CDR3 is TGTGCCAGCAGCCGCTCCGGGGCTGGAAACACCATATATTTT. Amino acids: CASSRSGAGNTIYF.

This clone has only one observation. The rearrangement uses TRBV30 and TRBJ1-2; D is unclear. Germline V gene lookup returns CDR1 GTSNPN and CDR2 SVGIG (reference sequence). There are 12 residues in the CDR3. Trimming stripped 1 base from V and 4 bases from J, with 7 bases between. In DNA, the CDR3 is TGTGCCTGGAGTGCGGCGGGCTATGGCTACACCTTC. This gives the protein CAWSAAGYGYTF.

CDR3 nucleotides: TGTGCCACCAGCAGGGGTTACAGGGGCCCCCAAGAGACCCAGTACTTC. Encoded protein: CATSRGYRGPQETQYF. The V gene is TRBV15, the J gene TRBJ2-5; 7 bases line up with TRBD1. The germline CDR1 and CDR2 sequences are LNHNV and YYDKDF (reference sequence). The CDR3 is 16 amino acids. Losses at the gene ends were 3 bases for V and 1 base for J; bases not matched to a gene: 8. The variable domain in full, with the rest retrieved from reference TRBV15 and TRBJ2-5, is DAMVIQNPRYQVTQFGKPVTLSCSQTLNHNVMYWYQQKSSQAPKLLFHYYDKDFNNEADTPDNFQSRRPNTSFCFLDIRSPGLGDTAMYLCATSRGYRGPQETQYFGPGTRLLVL.

The sample holds a few counts of this clone. The V gene is TRBV6-5, the J gene TRBJ2-1; 8 positions agree with TRBD1. The ends lost 6 bases at V and 6 bases at J; junction bases unmatched: 4. CDR1 and CDR2 (germline): MNHEY, SVGAGI. CDR3 length: 13 amino acids. The CDR3 region has the DNA TGTGCCAGCAGCTTACAGGGGGTCAATGAGCAGTTCTTC. Protein: CASSLQGVNEQFF.

The count of this clone is one. The V and J genes are TRBV10-3 and TRBJ2-2; 9 bases are shared with TRBD2. V shed 6 bases, J shed 4 bases, and the junction held 0 bases outside the gene matches. Per the germline V gene, CDR1 is ENHRY and CDR2 is SYGVKD. CDR3 size: 13 residues. The DNA of the CDR3 is TGTGCCATCAGGACTAGCGGCACCGGGGAGCTGTTTTTT. This encodes CAIRTSGTGELFF.

The genes are TRBV18 and TRBJ1-5; D is perhaps TRBD1 (6 bases). CDR3 length equals 19 residues. Germline-derived CDR1 and CDR2 are KGHSH and LQKENI. The V end was cut by 5 bases, the J end by 0 bases, with 23 bases between. CDR3 in amino acids: CASSNSRIRTEHSNQPQHF. CDR3 nucleotides: TGTGCCAGCTCAAACAGCCGTATTAGGACAGAGCATAGCAATCAGCCCCAGCATTTT.

The chain combines TRBV7-2 with TRBJ2-3; D might be TRBD1 (6 bases). Germline-derived CDR1 and CDR2 are SGHTA and FQGNSA. V lost 3 bases to trimming and J lost 4 bases, with 14 bases between them. The CDR3 covers 15 residues. The CDR3 here is CASSLNREGADTQYF. CDR3 coding DNA: TGTGCCAGCAGCTTGAACAGGGAAGGTGCAGATACGCAGTATTTT.

This sequence joins TRBV27 and TRBJ2-1; maybe TRBD2 (6 bases). The CDR3 is made up of 15 amino acids. Trimming took 6 bases from V and 4 from J, leaving 16 bases between them. The V gene's germline CDR1 is MNHEY and CDR2 SMNVEV (reference sequence). The CDR3 DNA follows: TGTGCCAGCAGCCCTACGGGGGAACCTTACAATGAGCAGTTCTTC. Translating gives CASSPTGEPYNEQFF.

The chain combines TRBV6-5 with TRBJ1-2; 7 positions agree with TRBD1. The V gene end was trimmed by 6 bases and the J gene end by 6 bases; junction bases not matched to a gene: 7. Germline V gene data show CDR1 as MNHEY and CDR2 as SVGAGI. The CDR3 extends over 13 amino acids. The CDR3 loop is CASSVTGEHGYTF. The CDR3 nucleotides read TGTGCCAGCAGCGTTACAGGGGAGCATGGCTACACCTTC.